This T cell receptor (beta chain) stems from a study of OX40 agonist ivuxolimab in advanced cancers. Study-level results: No determination was made of the antigen specificity of the expanded peripheral T cells.

Comment on this clone: Its target is not known.

Deletions cut 0 bases from V and 15 bases from J, with 15 bases between. Germline values: CDR1 LGHNA, CDR2 YSLEER. This CDR3 region has 13 residues. This table comes from immunoSEQ multiplex PCR, and its TCRdb copy is limited to in-frame clones, with some not included. The table shows around 100,000 clones, with approximately 90% occurring only once. The sequence was collected from an adult with an advanced solid tumor such as melanoma, head and neck, liver or kidney cancer. This chain uses TRBV4-3 with TRBJ2-1; D possibly corresponds to TRBD2 (5 bases). The specimen was CD4+ or CD8+ T cells sorted from blood, collected in a trial of the OX40 agonist ivuxolimab. The CDR3 region has the DNA TGCGCCAGCAGCCAAGATTTCGAGGGCCCGGGGTTCTTC. Amino acids: CASSQDFEGPGFF.